Shown below are 30 T cell receptor beta chains from a single sample sequenced in a study of beta chain features in type 1 diabetes. Expressed TCRB transcripts were sequenced because the entire RNA isolate underwent reverse transcription. The method was immunoSEQ multiplex PCR; TCRdb's version includes in-frame clones alone and lacks a portion of them. This sample has about 360,000 clones; over 10% occur once, and the top ten carry approximately 0.015%. Sequencing was carried out using naive CD4+ T cells from blood. All receptors come from a young man in good health.

This chain uses TRBV6-4 with TRBJ2-5; 8 bases match TRBD1. The CDR3 is 15 amino acids. Unmatched junction bases numbered 11, after V lost 6 bases and J lost 5 bases. The germline V gene encodes CDR1 MRHNA and CDR2 SNTAGT. CDR3 protein: CASRATGVDGETQYF. The DNA for the CDR3 is TGTGCCAGCAGAGCGACAGGGGTGGATGGGGAGACCCAGTACTTC.

This rearrangement joins TRBV19 to TRBJ2-7, with D possibly being TRBD1 (6 bases). V was clipped by 6 bases and J by 0 bases, with 9 bases between them. Germline V CDR1 and CDR2: LNHDA, SQIVND (reference sequence). CDR3 length: 13 residues. As DNA, the CDR3 is TGTGCCAGTAGGGACAGCAACTCCTACGAGCAGTACTTC. Encoded protein: CASRDSNSYEQYF.

The rearrangement joins TRBV19 to TRBJ1-6; possibly TRBD1 for D (6 bases). CDR1 is LNHDA and CDR2 is SQIVND in the germline V gene (reference sequence). V shed 4 bases and J shed 10 bases, with 20 bases lying between them. The CDR3 has 16 amino acids. CDR3: CASSTLPGEIGSPLHF. CDR3 nucleotides: TGTGCCAGTAGTACCCTACCAGGGGAAATCGGGTCACCCCTCCACTTT.

This clone was detected many times. J is TRBJ1-6 and V is TRBV4-3; D gene unclear. V lost 0 bases to trimming and J lost 9 bases, with 6 bases between them. The CDR3 covers 13 residues. Germline V gene sequence: CDR1 LGHNA, CDR2 YSLEER. In DNA form, the CDR3 reads TGCGCCAGCAGCCAAGACTGGGCTTCACCCCTCCACTTT. It encodes CASSQDWASPLHF.

This chain joins TRBV30 and TRBJ1-1; 7 positions match TRBD1. V lost 5 bases to trimming and J lost 4 bases; unmatched junction nucleotides: 7. Germline-derived CDR1 and CDR2 are GTSNPN and SVGIG (reference sequence). This CDR3 has 13 amino acids. This CDR3 is CAWVLTGTTEAFF. In DNA, the CDR3 is TGTGCCTGGGTTCTGACAGGGACCACTGAAGCTTTCTTT.

Only a few counts were recorded for this clone. This rearrangement joins TRBV28 to TRBJ1-1; tentative D call: TRBD1 (6 bases). CDR1 and CDR2 from the germline V gene are MDHEN and SYDVKM. Trimming took 6 bases from V and 6 from J, leaving 8 bases between them. The CDR3 has 11 amino acids. CDR3 sequence: CASRQGPEAFF. The CDR3 DNA reads TGTGCCAGCAGGCAGGGGCCTGAAGCTTTCTTT.

The CDR3 loop is CASSLDSVSGPTGELFF. The DNA of the CDR3 is TGTGCCAGCAGCTTAGACTCAGTGTCAGGGCCCACCGGGGAGCTGTTTTTT. The V call is TRBV11-2, the J call TRBJ2-2, with D perhaps TRBD1 (5 bases). The V and J ends lost 0 bases and 4 bases respectively, with 15 bases between them. Germline CDR1 and CDR2: SGHAT and FQNNGV. The length of the CDR3 is 17 residues.

This chain links TRBV7-9 with TRBJ2-5, with D perhaps matching TRBD1 (6 bases). V lost 6 bases to trimming and J lost 4 bases, with 15 bases between them. Germline CDR1 and CDR2: SEHNR and FQNEAQ (reference sequence). The CDR3 length is 14 residues. CDR3 DNA sequence: TGTGCCAGCAGTATCTCAGGGGACGGAGAGACCCAGTACTTC. The encoded protein is CASSISGDGETQYF.

This clone was observed a few times. The rearrangement joins TRBV30 to TRBJ2-1, with TRBD2 identical over 9 bases. CDR1 GTSNPN and CDR2 SVGIG come from the germline V gene (reference sequence). CDR3 length: 18 amino acids. V dropped 1 base and J dropped 3; count of bases not matched to a gene: 13. The CDR3 loop is CAWSEPIQRGADYNEQFF. CDR3 in DNA: TGTGCCTGGAGTGAACCAATCCAGCGGGGGGCAGACTACAATGAGCAGTTCTTC. Drawing the rest from reference TRBV30 and TRBJ2-1, the complete variable domain is SQTIHQWPATLVQPVGSPLSLECTVEGTSNPNLYWYRQAAGRGLQLLFYSVGIGQISSEVPQNLSASRPQDRQFILSSKKLLLSDSGFYLCAWSEPIQRGADYNEQFFGPGTRLTVL.

This clone was picked up many times. The chain recombines TRBV29-1 with TRBJ2-1; D is undetermined. CDR3 length: 13 amino acids. From germline, CDR1 is SQVTM and CDR2 ANQGSEA. V was pared by 7 bases and J by 1 base, with 11 bases between. The CDR3 reads CSGTGLSYNEQFF. CDR3 bases: TGCAGCGGAACCGGGTTATCCTACAATGAGCAGTTCTTC.

The chain is built from TRBV30 and TRBJ1-6, with TRBD1 matching over 8 bases. This CDR3 contains 19 residues. Trimming took 3 bases from V and 1 from J; bases not matched to a gene: 14. CDR1 and CDR2 (germline): GTSNPN, SVGIG (reference sequence). CDR3 coding DNA: TGTGCCTGGAGGGTGGACAGGGTTTTTCGGAGTTCCTATAATTCACCCCTCCACTTT. It codes for CAWRVDRVFRSSYNSPLHF.

The chain is built from TRBV19 and TRBJ1-2; tentatively, D is TRBD1 (6 bases). Germline V CDR1 and CDR2: LNHDA, SQIVND (reference sequence). The CDR3 totals 11 residues. V lost 5 bases to trimming and J lost 14 bases, with 15 bases between them. The CDR3 DNA sequence: TGTGCCAGTAGTCCACAGGGCTTGGATACCTTC. It translates to CASSPQGLDTF.

This clone was picked up a small number of times. The V gene is TRBV28, the J gene TRBJ1-5, with TRBD1 matching 9 bases. Germline loops: CDR1 MDHEN, CDR2 SYDVKM. V was pared by 5 bases and J by 2 bases, with 7 bases of the junction left unmatched. The CDR3 has 16 residues. CDR3 coding DNA: TGTGCCAGCAGTCAAATAAGACAGGGGGGCAATCAGCCCCAGCATTTT. This encodes CASSQIRQGGNQPQHF.

This clone was seen a handful of times. This rearrangement joins TRBV28 to TRBJ2-3; 12 bases map to TRBD1. The V and J ends lost 6 bases and 7 bases, in that order; junction bases with no gene match: 8. Germline assignment: CDR1 MDHEN and CDR2 SYDVKM. CDR3 length equals 15 residues. The CDR3, as DNA: TGTGCCAGCAGCCCCCCGGGACAGGGGGCGAATACGCAGTATTTT. Amino acids: CASSPPGQGANTQYF. Combining the CDR3 with reference TRBV28 and TRBJ2-3 gives the whole variable domain DVKVTQSSRYLVKRTGEKVFLECVQDMDHENMFWYRQDPGLGLRLIYFSYDVKMKEKGDIPEGYSVSREKKERFSLILESASTNQTSMYLCASSPPGQGANTQYFGPGTRLTVL.

The table lists this clone with a few counts. V gene TRBV7-9 combines with J gene TRBJ2-1; 9 positions match TRBD2. Germline V CDR1 and CDR2: SEHNR, FQNEAQ (reference sequence). This CDR3 comprises 14 residues. J was trimmed by 6 bases and V by 2 bases; bases with no gene match: 2. CDR3 region: CASSLRGGGNEQFF. As DNA, the CDR3 is TGTGCCAGCAGCTTACGCGGGGGGGGCAATGAGCAGTTCTTC.

The V and J genes are TRBV20-1 and TRBJ1-1, with 7 bases lining up with TRBD1. Germline loops: CDR1 DFQATT, CDR2 SNEGSKA (reference sequence). V dropped 3 bases and J dropped 13; count of bases not matched to a gene: 8. The CDR3 consists of 11 residues. Here the CDR3 DNA reads TGCAGTGCTAGGATAGGGGGCTTGGTTTTCTTT. Its translation: CSARIGGLVFF.

This rearrangement joins TRBV28 to TRBJ1-4; D is unclear. Trimming stripped 5 bases from V and 0 bases from J, with 7 bases between. This CDR3 comprises 14 residues. Looked up from germline, CDR1 is MDHEN and CDR2 is SYDVKM. The CDR3 loop reads CASSEVATNEKLFF. Here the CDR3 DNA reads TGTGCCAGCAGTGAGGTTGCAACTAATGAAAAACTGTTTTTT. Full variable domain (outside the CDR3, taken from reference TRBV28 and TRBJ1-4): DVKVTQSSRYLVKRTGEKVFLECVQDMDHENMFWYRQDPGLGLRLIYFSYDVKMKEKGDIPEGYSVSREKKERFSLILESASTNQTSMYLCASSEVATNEKLFFGSGTQLSVL.

This clone was observed a few times. This CDR3 is also generated by other DNA sequences in the sample. This chain links TRBV30 with TRBJ2-7; no clear D gene. V lost 2 bases to trimming and J lost 3 bases, with 5 bases between them. From germline, CDR1 is GTSNPN and CDR2 SVGIG (reference sequence). The CDR3 has 11 residues. The CDR3 reads CAWSPGYEQYF. CDR3 sequence (DNA): TGTGCCTGGAGTCCAGGCTACGAGCAGTACTTC.

The chain uses TRBV7-7 and TRBJ2-3, with 10 bases that match TRBD2. V shed 5 bases, J shed 2 bases, and the junction held 7 bases outside the gene matches. The CDR3 loop spans 16 amino acids. From germline, CDR1 is SSHAT and CDR2 FNYEAQ (reference sequence). The CDR3 DNA reads as TGTGCCAGCAGCCCCGGACTAGCGGCTCCCACAGATACGCAGTATTTT. Encoded protein: CASSPGLAAPTDTQYF.

The V gene is TRBV19, the J gene TRBJ1-6; D perhaps matches TRBD1 (6 bases). The CDR3 sequence is 15 residues long. Germline CDR1 LNHDA, CDR2 SQIVND (reference sequence). Trimming pared 2 bases from V and 8 bases from J, leaving 13 bases between. The CDR3, as DNA: TGTGCCAGTAGTATACGTGGACAGCTTCATTCACCCCTCCACTTT. Its translation is CASSIRGQLHSPLHF.

This rearrangement joins TRBV11-1 to TRBJ1-1; D is ambiguous. CDR3 length equals 15 residues. Germline CDR1 is SGHAT and CDR2 is FQDESV (reference sequence). With 5 bases removed from V and 1 base from J, the gap between germline ends came to 14 bases. Here the CDR3 reads CASSTRFGSNTEAFF. The DNA for the CDR3 is TGTGCCAGCAGCACCCGTTTCGGTTCGAACACTGAAGCTTTCTTT.

CDR3 nucleotide sequence: TGCGCCAGCAGCTCCAATGAGCGGGAGGCGTTGAGTACAGATACGCAGTATTTT. This sequence encodes CASSSNEREALSTDTQYF. The V call is TRBV4-1, the J call TRBJ2-3; TRBD2 matches at 9 bases. Germline trimming cut 5 bases from V and 3 bases from J; bases unmatched to any gene: 15. The CDR3 extends over 18 amino acids. In germline, CDR1 is MGHRA, CDR2 YSYEKL.

The chain uses TRBV7-8 and TRBJ1-5; D perhaps matches TRBD1 (5 bases). Germline V lookup: CDR1 SGHVS, CDR2 FQNEAQ. CDR3 length: 14 residues. V was trimmed by 5 bases and J by 1 base, leaving 9 bases between them. CDR3 in DNA: TGTGCCAGCAGCAATCGACAGAGCAATCAGCCCCAGCATTTT. This translates into CASSNRQSNQPQHF.

The chain recombines TRBV19 with TRBJ1-4; D may be TRBD1 (5 bases). Germline V lookup: CDR1 LNHDA, CDR2 SQIVND (reference sequence). V lost 7 bases to trimming and J lost 8 bases, with 17 bases between them. The CDR3 is made up of 14 amino acids. The CDR3 DNA reads as TGTGCCAGTAACTTCGGGGGTCCTGGGGAAAAACTGTTTTTT. Amino acid sequence: CASNFGGPGEKLFF. The full variable domain, its missing parts supplied by reference TRBV19 and TRBJ1-4, is DGGITQSPKYLFRKEGQNVTLSCEQNLNHDAMYWYRQDPGQGLRLIYYSQIVNDFQKGDIAEGYSVSREKKESFPLTVTSAQKNPTAFYLCASNFGGPGEKLFFGSGTQLSVL.

This clone was counted a few times. This chain joins TRBV29-1 and TRBJ2-7; no firm D call. Trimming stripped 4 bases from V and 0 bases from J, with 16 bases between. Germline CDR1 and CDR2: SQVTM and ANQGSEA. CDR3 size: 15 residues. The CDR3 reads CSVVYRSKSSYEQYF. As DNA, the CDR3 is TGCAGCGTTGTGTACCGATCAAAGAGCTCCTACGAGCAGTACTTC.

The chain combines TRBV2 with TRBJ1-1; D might be TRBD1 (6 bases). CDR1 is SNHLY, CDR2 FYNNEI, per germline. There are 14 residues in the CDR3. V was cut by 4 bases and J by 1 base, with 10 bases left in between. The CDR3 bases are TGTGCCAGCAGTGCGGCAGGGGAGAACACTGAAGCTTTCTTT. Protein sequence: CASSAAGENTEAFF.

This clone has just a few counts. The V gene is TRBV4-1, the J gene TRBJ2-1; the D is unclear. Per germline, CDR1 MGHRA and CDR2 YSYEKL. Trimming took off 1 base at V and 7 bases at J, with 11 bases between the two ends. The CDR3 consists of 14 residues. CDR3 residues: CASSQATRINEQFF. The CDR3 region has the DNA TGCGCCAGCAGCCAAGCAACGCGGATTAATGAGCAGTTCTTC.

The V call is TRBV7-9, the J call TRBJ2-7; D is possibly TRBD2 (5 bases). Germline assignment: CDR1 SEHNR and CDR2 FQNEAQ (reference sequence). Trimming removed 3 bases at V and 0 bases at J, with 6 bases between. The CDR3 contains 13 residues. CDR3 DNA: TGTGCCAGCAGCTTGAGGGACTCCTACGAGCAGTACTTC. Its translation: CASSLRDSYEQYF.

The CDR3 nucleotides read TGTGCCAGCAGCCTTGCGGATAGCTCCTACAATGAGCAGTTCTTC. Its protein product is CASSLADSSYNEQFF. The chain recombines TRBV7-2 with TRBJ2-1, with no clear D. Trimming took off 5 bases at V and 0 bases at J, with 11 bases between the two ends. This CDR3 has 15 amino acids. Germline CDR1 is SGHTA and CDR2 is FQGNSA.

This clone showed up just a few times. The J gene is TRBJ2-5, the V gene TRBV10-3; 7 nucleotides agree with TRBD1. Trimming took 4 bases from V and 5 from J; bases not matched to a gene: 4. This CDR3 region has 13 residues. Per the germline V gene, CDR1 is ENHRY and CDR2 is SYGVKD. The CDR3 is CAISGGGPETQYF. The CDR3 DNA is TGTGCCATCAGTGGAGGGGGCCCGGAGACCCAGTACTTC.